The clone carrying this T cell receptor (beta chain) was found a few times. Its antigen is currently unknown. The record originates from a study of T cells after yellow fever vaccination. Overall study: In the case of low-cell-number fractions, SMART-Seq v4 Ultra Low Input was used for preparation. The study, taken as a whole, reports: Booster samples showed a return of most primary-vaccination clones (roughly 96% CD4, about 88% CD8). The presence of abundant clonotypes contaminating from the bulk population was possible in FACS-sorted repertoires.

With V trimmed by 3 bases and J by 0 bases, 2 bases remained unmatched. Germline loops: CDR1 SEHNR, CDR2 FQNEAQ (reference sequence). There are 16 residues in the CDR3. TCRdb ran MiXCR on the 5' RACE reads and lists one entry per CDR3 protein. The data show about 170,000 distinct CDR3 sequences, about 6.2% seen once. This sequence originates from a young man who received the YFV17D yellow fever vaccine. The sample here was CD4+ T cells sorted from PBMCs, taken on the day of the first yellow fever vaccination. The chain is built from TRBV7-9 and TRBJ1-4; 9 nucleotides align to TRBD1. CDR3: CASSLGQGTTNEKLFF. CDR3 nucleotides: TGTGCCAGCAGCTTGGGACAGGGTACAACTAATGAAAAACTGTTTTTT.